This TCR beta chain appears in the sequencing data of a study of blood T cell repertoires in COVID-19. Across the study: In each case, the material was cDNA or gDNA derived from T cells, B-cell-depleted T cells, or PBMCs.

Cohort placement rested on clinical history that participants reported themselves. Germline V CDR1 and CDR2: SGHRS, YFSETQ. Trimming cost V 4 bases and J 3 bases, with 10 bases left between them. The CDR3 is made up of 13 amino acids. This clone was picked up one time. Authors' data handling: Estimation of nucleated cell counts was performed using reference gene primer amplification. The protocol was immunoSEQ multiplex PCR, while the TCRdb copy is restricted to in-frame clones and leaves out a portion. V and J calls and clone size are copied from that table; D and trimming were computed from the DNA. The table records about 480,000 clones, more than 75% of them present only once.

The chain links TRBV5-1 to TRBJ2-5; possible D gene TRBD1, 5 bases. The receptor was derived from a woman aged 40 to 49 who had recovered from COVID-19. The sample comprised PBMCs or T cells enriched from blood (not recorded which). The CDR3 sequence is CASSVTREETQYF. CDR3 nucleotide sequence: TGCGCCAGCAGCGTAACCAGGGAAGAGACCCAGTACTTC. Based on the CDR3 plus reference TRBV5-1 and TRBJ2-5, the full variable domain is KAGVTQTPRYLIKTRGQQVTLSCSPISGHRSVSWYQQTPGQGLQFLFEYFSETQRNKGNFPGRFSGRQFSNSRSEMNVSTLELGDSALYLCASSVTREETQYFGPGTRLLVL.